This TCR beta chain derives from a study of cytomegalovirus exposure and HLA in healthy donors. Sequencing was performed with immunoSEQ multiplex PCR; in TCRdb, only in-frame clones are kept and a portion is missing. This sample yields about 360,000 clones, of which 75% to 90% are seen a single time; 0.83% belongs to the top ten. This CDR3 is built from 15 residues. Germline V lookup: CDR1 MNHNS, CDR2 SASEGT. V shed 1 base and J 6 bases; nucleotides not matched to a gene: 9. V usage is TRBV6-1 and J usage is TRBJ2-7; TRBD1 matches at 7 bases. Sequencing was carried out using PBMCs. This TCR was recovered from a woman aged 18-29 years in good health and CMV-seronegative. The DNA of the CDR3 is TGTGCCAGCAGTGAAGGGCGACAGGGTACTGGCGAGCAGTACTTC. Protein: CASSEGRQGTGEQYF.